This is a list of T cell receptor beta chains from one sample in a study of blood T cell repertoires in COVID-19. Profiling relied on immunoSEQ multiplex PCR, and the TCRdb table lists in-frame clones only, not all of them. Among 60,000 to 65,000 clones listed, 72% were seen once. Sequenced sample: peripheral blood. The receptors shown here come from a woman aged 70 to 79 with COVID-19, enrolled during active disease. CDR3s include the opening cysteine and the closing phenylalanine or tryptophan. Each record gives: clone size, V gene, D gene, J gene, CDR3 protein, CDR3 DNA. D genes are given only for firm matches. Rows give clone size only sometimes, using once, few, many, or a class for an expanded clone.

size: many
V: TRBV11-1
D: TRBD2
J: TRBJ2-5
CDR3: CASSLGLAGRETQYF
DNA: TGTGCCAGCAGCCTGGGGCTAGCGGGGCGAGAGACCCAGTACTTC

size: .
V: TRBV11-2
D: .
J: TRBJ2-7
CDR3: CASSSAPGSFYEQYF
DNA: TGTGCCAGCAGCTCCGCCCCCGGGAGCTTCTACGAGCAGTACTTC

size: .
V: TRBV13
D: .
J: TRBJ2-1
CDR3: CASSLAGYNEQFF
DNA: TGTGCCAGCAGCTTAGCCGGGTACAATGAGCAGTTCTTC

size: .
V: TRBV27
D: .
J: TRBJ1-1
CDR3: CASSRNPGGSNTEAFF
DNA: TGTGCCAGCAGTCGGAACCCCGGCGGCTCGAACACTGAAGCTTTCTTT

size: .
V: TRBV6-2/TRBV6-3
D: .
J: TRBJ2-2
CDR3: CASSRLSGSGELFF
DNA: TGTGCCAGCAGCAGACTTAGTGGTTCCGGGGAGCTGTTTTTT

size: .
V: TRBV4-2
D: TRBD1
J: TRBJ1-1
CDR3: CASSQALTGVRTEAFF
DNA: TGTGCCAGCAGCCAAGCTCTCACAGGGGTACGCACTGAAGCTTTCTTT

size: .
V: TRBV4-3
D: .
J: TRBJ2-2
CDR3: CASSHSWFGENTGELFF
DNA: TGCGCCAGCAGCCACTCATGGTTCGGGGAGAACACCGGGGAGCTGTTTTTT

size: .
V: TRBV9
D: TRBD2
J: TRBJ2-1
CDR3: CASSNLADNRGDEQFF
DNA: TGTGCCAGCAGCAACCTAGCGGACAATCGGGGTGATGAGCAGTTCTTC

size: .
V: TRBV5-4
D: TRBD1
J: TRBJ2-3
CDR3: CASSLGGTGGGTDTQYF
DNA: TGTGCCAGCAGCTTAGGTGGGACAGGGGGCGGCACAGATACGCAGTATTTT

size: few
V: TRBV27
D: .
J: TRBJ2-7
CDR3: CASRGTAGGYEQYF
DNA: TGTGCCAGCAGGGGGACAGCCGGGGGCTACGAGCAGTACTTC

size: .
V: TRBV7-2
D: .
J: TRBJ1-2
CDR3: CASSLARGGDLYGYTF
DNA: TGTGCCAGCAGCTTAGCGCGAGGGGGGGACCTCTATGGCTACACCTTC

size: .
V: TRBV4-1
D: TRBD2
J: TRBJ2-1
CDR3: CASSQGGLADNEQFF
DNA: TGCGCCAGCAGCCAAGGAGGACTAGCGGACAATGAGCAGTTCTTC

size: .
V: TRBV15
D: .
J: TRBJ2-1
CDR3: CATSRDRQGEQFF
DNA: TGTGCCACCAGCAGAGATAGGCAGGGTGAGCAGTTCTTC

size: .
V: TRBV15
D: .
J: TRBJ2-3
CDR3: CATSRGLTDTQYF
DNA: TGTGCCACCAGCAGAGGTCTCACAGATACGCAGTATTTT

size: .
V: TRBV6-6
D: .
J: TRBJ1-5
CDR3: CASSWANQPQHF
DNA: TGTGCCAGCAGTTGGGCTAATCAGCCCCAGCATTTT

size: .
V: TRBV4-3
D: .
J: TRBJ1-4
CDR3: CASSQRVTGKLFF
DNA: TGCGCCAGCAGCCAACGTGTGACGGGGAAACTGTTTTTT

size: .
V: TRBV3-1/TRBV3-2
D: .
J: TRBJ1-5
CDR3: CASSQRSSNQPQHF
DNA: TGTGCCAGCAGCCAACGTTCTAGCAATCAGCCCCAGCATTTT

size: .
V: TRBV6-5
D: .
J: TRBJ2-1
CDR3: CASSFGLLGREQFF
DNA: TGTGCCAGCAGTTTTGGACTACTGGGCAGGGAGCAGTTCTTC

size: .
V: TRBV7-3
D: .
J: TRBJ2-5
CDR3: CASSSAGPGETQYF
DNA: TGTGCCAGCAGCTCCGCGGGGCCCGGAGAGACCCAGTACTTC

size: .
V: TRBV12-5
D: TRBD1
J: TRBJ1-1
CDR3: CASAPGGAEAFF
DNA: TGTGCTAGTGCACCAGGGGGTGCTGAAGCTTTCTTT

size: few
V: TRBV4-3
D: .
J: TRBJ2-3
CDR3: CASSPGGVSTDTQYF
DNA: TGCGCCAGCAGCCCCGGAGGGGTGAGCACAGATACGCAGTATTTT

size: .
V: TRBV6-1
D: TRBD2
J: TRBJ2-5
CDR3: CASSEAGAGTQETQYF
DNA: TGTGCCAGCAGTGAAGCGGGAGCGGGGACTCAAGAGACCCAGTACTTC

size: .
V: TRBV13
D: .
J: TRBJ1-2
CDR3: CASSLVRTAYGYTF
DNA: TGTGCCAGCAGCTTAGTAAGGACAGCCTATGGCTACACCTTC

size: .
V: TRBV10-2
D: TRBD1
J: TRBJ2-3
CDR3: CASSEIDRGVGDTQYF
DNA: TGCGCCAGCAGTGAGATTGACAGGGGAGTTGGAGATACGCAGTATTTT

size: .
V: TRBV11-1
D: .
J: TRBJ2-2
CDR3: CASSLEGGFTGELFF
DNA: TGTGCCAGCAGCTTAGAAGGCGGGTTCACCGGGGAGCTGTTTTTT

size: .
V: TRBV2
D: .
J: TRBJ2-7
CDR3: CASRQRYEQYF
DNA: TGTGCCAGCAGGCAGCGCTACGAGCAGTACTTC

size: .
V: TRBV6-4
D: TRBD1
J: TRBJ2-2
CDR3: CASSGIRTGPGELFF
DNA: TGTGCCAGCAGTGGGATTCGGACAGGGCCCGGGGAGCTGTTTTTT

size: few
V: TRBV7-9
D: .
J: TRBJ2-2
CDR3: CASSPSTGVGTGELFF
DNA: TGTGCCAGCAGCCCGTCGACAGGTGTAGGGACCGGGGAGCTGTTTTTT

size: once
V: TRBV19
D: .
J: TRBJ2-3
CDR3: CASSIGGTSTDTQYF
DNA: TGTGCCAGTAGTATAGGAGGGACTAGCACAGATACGCAGTATTTT

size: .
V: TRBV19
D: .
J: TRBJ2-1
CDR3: CASSAGWRGGEREQFF
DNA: TGTGCCAGTAGTGCGGGTTGGCGGGGCGGGGAGAGAGAGCAGTTCTTC

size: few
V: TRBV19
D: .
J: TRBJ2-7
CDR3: CASSISLRSSYEQYF
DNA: TGTGCCAGTAGTATCTCCCTGCGAAGCTCCTACGAGCAGTACTTC

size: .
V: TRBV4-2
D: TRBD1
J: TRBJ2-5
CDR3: CASSQEQGVWETQYF
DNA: TGTGCCAGCAGCCAAGAACAGGGGGTTTGGGAGACCCAGTACTTC

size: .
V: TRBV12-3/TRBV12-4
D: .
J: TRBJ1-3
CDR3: CASSYQDTIYF
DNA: TGTGCCAGCAGTTATCAGGACACCATATATTTT

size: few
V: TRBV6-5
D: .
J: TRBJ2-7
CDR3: CASPQETGSYEQYF
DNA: TGTGCCAGCCCACAGGAGACAGGATCCTACGAGCAGTACTTC

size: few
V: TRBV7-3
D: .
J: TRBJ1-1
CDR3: CASSYLGAAEAFF
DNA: TGTGCCAGCAGCTATTTAGGGGCAGCCGAAGCTTTCTTT

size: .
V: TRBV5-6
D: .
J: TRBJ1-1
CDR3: CASSWARGRMEAFF
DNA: TGTGCCAGCAGCTGGGCGCGGGGGCGCATGGAAGCTTTCTTT

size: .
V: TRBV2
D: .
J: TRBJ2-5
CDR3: CASSVGSSGETQYF
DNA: TGTGCCAGCAGTGTAGGTAGCTCTGGCGAGACCCAGTACTTC

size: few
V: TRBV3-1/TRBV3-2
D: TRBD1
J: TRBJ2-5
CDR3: CASSHPGQDQETQYF
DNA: TGTGCCAGCAGCCACCCGGGACAGGACCAAGAGACCCAGTACTTC

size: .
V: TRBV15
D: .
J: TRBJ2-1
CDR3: CATSRDRRGTGNEQFF
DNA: TGTGCCACCAGCAGAGATCGACGGGGGACGGGCAATGAGCAGTTCTTC

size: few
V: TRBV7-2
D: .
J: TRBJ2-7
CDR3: CASSLVVGSGSLGYYEQYF
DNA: TGTGCCAGCAGCTTAGTAGTAGGGTCAGGGTCCCTGGGATACTACGAGCAGTACTTC

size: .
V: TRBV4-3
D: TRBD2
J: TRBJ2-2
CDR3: CASSLERGTGELFF
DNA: TGCGCCAGCAGCCTTGAGCGGGGCACCGGGGAGCTGTTTTTT

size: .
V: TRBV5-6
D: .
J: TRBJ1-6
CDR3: CASSPDGGRAASPLHF
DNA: TGTGCCAGCAGCCCAGATGGGGGCAGGGCGGCTTCACCCCTCCACTTT

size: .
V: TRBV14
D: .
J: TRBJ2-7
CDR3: CASSPLSLQRTGEQYF
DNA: TGTGCCAGCAGCCCCCTGTCCCTACAGAGAACAGGCGAGCAGTACTTC

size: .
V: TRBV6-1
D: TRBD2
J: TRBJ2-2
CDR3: CASSEGSGGAGELFF
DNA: TGTGCCAGCAGTGAAGGCAGCGGGGGGGCCGGGGAGCTGTTTTTT

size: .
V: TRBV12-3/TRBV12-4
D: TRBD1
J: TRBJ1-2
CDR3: CASSSGGWGYTF
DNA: TGTGCCAGCAGCTCAGGGGGTTGGGGCTACACCTTC

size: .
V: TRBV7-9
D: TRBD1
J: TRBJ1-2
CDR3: CASSTSGGQGYTF
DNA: TGTGCCAGCAGCACTTCAGGGGGCCAAGGCTACACCTTC

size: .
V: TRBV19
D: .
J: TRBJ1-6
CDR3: CASSIRPLSYNSPLHF
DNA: TGTGCCAGTAGTATCAGGCCCCTCTCCTATAATTCACCCCTCCACTTT

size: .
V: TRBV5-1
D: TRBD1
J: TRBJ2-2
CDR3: CASSLQGTPTGELFF
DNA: TGCGCCAGCAGCCTACAGGGGACACCCACCGGGGAGCTGTTTTTT

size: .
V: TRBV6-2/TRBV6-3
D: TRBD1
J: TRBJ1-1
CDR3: CASSSQGAEAFF
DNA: TGTGCCAGCAGTTCACAGGGGGCTGAAGCTTTCTTT

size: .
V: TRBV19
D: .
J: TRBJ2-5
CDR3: CASSMGQLETQYF
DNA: TGTGCCAGTAGTATGGGGCAGTTAGAGACCCAGTACTTC

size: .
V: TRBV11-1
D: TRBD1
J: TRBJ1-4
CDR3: CASSQGQGKLFF
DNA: TGTGCCAGCAGCCAGGGACAGGGAAAACTGTTTTTT

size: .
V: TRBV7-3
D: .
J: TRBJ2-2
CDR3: CASSPLVAGELFF
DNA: TGTGCCAGCAGCCCACTGGTAGCCGGGGAGCTGTTTTTT

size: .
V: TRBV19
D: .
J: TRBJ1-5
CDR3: CASSPAWGLTQHF
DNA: TGTGCCAGTAGCCCAGCCTGGGGGCTGACCCAGCATTTT

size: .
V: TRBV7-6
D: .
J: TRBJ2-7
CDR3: CASSLTDSSYEQYF
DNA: TGTGCCAGCAGCTTGACAGACAGCTCCTACGAGCAGTACTTC

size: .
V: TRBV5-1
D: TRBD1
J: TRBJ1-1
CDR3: CASSKQGYAEAFF
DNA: TGCGCCAGCAGCAAACAGGGGTACGCTGAAGCTTTCTTT

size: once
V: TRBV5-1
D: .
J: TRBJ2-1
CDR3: CASSLGGVYNEQFF
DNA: TGCGCCAGCAGCTTAGGCGGGGTCTACAATGAGCAGTTCTTC

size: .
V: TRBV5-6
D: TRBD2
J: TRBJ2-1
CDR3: CASSSILAGGGWNEQFF
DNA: TGTGCCAGCAGCTCGATACTAGCGGGAGGGGGGTGGAATGAGCAGTTCTTC

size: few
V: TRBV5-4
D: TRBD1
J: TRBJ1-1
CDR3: CASSLERGRNTEAFF
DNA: TGTGCCAGCAGCTTGGAAAGGGGGCGGAACACTGAAGCTTTCTTT